These 20 T cell receptor beta chains share one sample of origin, sequenced in a study of identical twins. In TCRdb, the 5' RACE reads were re-called with MiXCR into one record per CDR3 protein. Among around 480,000 distinct CDR3 sequences listed, roughly an eighth were seen once. The same sample was also used in a study of yellow fever vaccine responses in identical twins.

Sequencing was done on a sample of CD4+ T cells sorted from blood. The receptors stem from a woman aged 18-30 years in good health.

This clonotype was detected a few times. The V gene is TRBV20-1, the J gene TRBJ2-3; 9 bases line up with TRBD2. The CDR3 length is 15 residues. The V segment lost 1 base and the J segment 3 bases; nucleotides outside the gene matches: 5. From germline, CDR1 is DFQATT and CDR2 SNEGSKA (reference sequence). The CDR3 DNA follows: TGCAGTGCTAGAGTGCCTAGCGGGAATACAGATACGCAGTATTTT. This sequence encodes CSARVPSGNTDTQYF.

Many counts were recorded for this clonotype. The chain couples TRBV12-3 or TRBV12-4 to TRBJ1-4; 9 nucleotides match TRBD1. The length of the CDR3 is 12 residues. After removal of 6 bases from V and 15 bases from J, the junction contained 8 bases not matched to a gene. The DNA for the CDR3 is TGTGCCAGCAGGACGGGGACAGGGTGGATGTTTTTT. Its protein product is CASRTGTGWMFF.

V is TRBV12-3 or TRBV12-4 and J is TRBJ2-7; tentatively, D is TRBD1 or TRBD2 (5 bases each). Trimming took 4 bases from V and 0 from J, leaving 16 bases between them. The CDR3 extends over 16 amino acids. The CDR3 DNA sequence: TGTGCCAGCAGTTGGGGCGAGCGGAAAAGCTCCTACGAGCAGTACTTC. Residues: CASSWGERKSSYEQYF.

This clonotype was found many times. This chain links TRBV7-9 with TRBJ2-5; no clear D. The length of the CDR3 is 12 residues. V lost 2 bases, J lost 5 bases, and 6 bases lay in between. Germline values: CDR1 SEHNR, CDR2 FQNEAQ (reference sequence). CDR3 in amino acids: CASSLQVETQYF. Here the CDR3 DNA reads TGTGCCAGCAGCTTACAGGTGGAGACCCAGTACTTC.

The chain recombines TRBV20-1 with TRBJ2-1; 11 nucleotides line up with TRBD1. Trimming cost V 5 bases and J 8 bases; bases outside gene matches: 5. CDR1 and CDR2 (germline): DFQATT, SNEGSKA (reference sequence). The CDR3 sequence is 13 residues long. The DNA of the CDR3 is TGCAGTGCTTCGGGACAGGGGGGGTATGAGCAGTTCTTC. It yields the protein CSASGQGGYEQFF.

This clonotype was recorded a few times. The V gene is TRBV5-1, the J gene TRBJ2-1; TRBD1 matches at 9 bases. The CDR3 sequence is 16 residues long. V shed 4 bases, J shed 4 bases, and the junction held 9 bases outside the gene matches. The germline V gene encodes CDR1 SGHRS and CDR2 YFSETQ. The CDR3, as DNA: TGCGCCAGCAGCCGGGACGGACAGGGGATTTACAATGAGCAGTTCTTC. Translated: CASSRDGQGIYNEQFF.

About this clonotype: A junction end diverges from the germline sequence, so it may reflect a read error. The chain carries TRBV7-7 and TRBJ2-2; D possibly corresponds to TRBD2 (6 bases). CDR3 length equals 14 residues. Germline CDR1 is SSHAT and CDR2 is FNYEAQ (reference sequence). The DNA for the CDR3 is TGTGCTAGCAGCTTATTGGAGGGTTCCGGGGAGCTGTTTTTT. It is translated as CASSLLEGSGELFF.

Only a few counts were recorded for this clonotype. The chain carries TRBV28 and TRBJ2-7; a possible D gene is TRBD1 (6 bases). The V and J ends lost 2 bases and 2 bases respectively, with 16 bases between them. This CDR3 is 16 amino acids long. Per the germline V gene, CDR1 is MDHEN and CDR2 is SYDVKM. The CDR3 region is CASSLNRIGDTYEQYF. CDR3 DNA: TGTGCCAGCAGTTTAAATCGTATCGGGGACACCTACGAGCAGTACTTC.

This clonotype occurred a few times. The rearrangement uses TRBV4-3 and TRBJ2-3, with TRBD2 matching over 8 bases. CDR3 length equals 17 residues. Germline-derived CDR1 and CDR2 are LGHNA and YSLEER. With 0 bases clipped from V and 4 bases from J, the junction kept 9 bases outside the gene matches. The CDR3: CASSQDLAGGKADTQYF. As DNA, the CDR3 is TGCGCCAGCAGCCAAGACCTCGCGGGAGGCAAGGCAGATACGCAGTATTTT.

A few counts support this clonotype. The chain recombines TRBV29-1 with TRBJ2-2, with TRBD2 matching 8 bases. CDR3 length: 16 amino acids. V shed 7 bases, J shed 4 bases, and the junction held 14 bases outside the gene matches. CDR1 SQVTM and CDR2 ANQGSEA come from the germline V gene. The DNA for the CDR3 is TGCAGCGCCGAGAGGGGGGCTAGCGGGTCCACCGGGGAGCTGTTTTTT. It codes for CSAERGASGSTGELFF.

There are many counts of this clonotype. CDR3 amino acids: CSASRPGLGFYEQYF. The CDR3 coding sequence is TGCAGCGCTAGCCGACCGGGACTTGGTTTCTACGAGCAGTACTTC. V and J are TRBV29-1 and TRBJ2-7, with a tentative D call TRBD2 (6 bases). The CDR3 loop spans 15 amino acids. In germline, CDR1 is SQVTM, CDR2 ANQGSEA. V was cut by 7 bases and J by 3 bases, with 22 bases left in between.

This clonotype was counted between two and nine times. The CDR3 here is CASSPVSVSYEQYF. In nucleotides, the CDR3 is TGTGCCAGCAGCCCAGTGTCGGTCTCCTACGAGCAGTACTTC. The chain links TRBV28 to TRBJ2-7, with D uncertain. From germline, CDR1 is MDHEN and CDR2 SYDVKM. The CDR3 spans 14 residues. Trimming took 6 bases from V and 0 from J, leaving 12 bases between them.

This clonotype came up once. V gene TRBV20-1 combines with J gene TRBJ2-5, with D perhaps TRBD2 (6 bases). CDR1 and CDR2 (germline): DFQATT, SNEGSKA (reference sequence). This CDR3 spans 14 amino acids. Trimming removed 1 base from V and 5 bases from J, with 14 bases in between. The CDR3 region has the DNA TGCAGTGCTAGAGTCTCGGGGACTCTGGAGACCCAGTACTTC. The encoded protein is CSARVSGTLETQYF.

The table lists this clonotype with a few counts. V and J are TRBV7-6 and TRBJ1-1; D is undetermined. Trimming shortened V by 5 bases and J by 0 bases, and 13 bases separated the two germline ends. The CDR3 consists of 15 residues. CDR1 is SGHVS, CDR2 FNYEAQ, per germline. The CDR3 nucleotides read TGTGCCAGCAGCCCCACCTTTGGCCTGAACACTGAAGCTTTCTTT. Encoded protein: CASSPTFGLNTEAFF.

The rearrangement uses TRBV28 and TRBJ2-2; D not certain. Germline CDR1 and CDR2: MDHEN and SYDVKM. Trimming removed 4 bases from V and 7 bases from J, with 13 bases in between. The CDR3 has 14 residues. CDR3 protein: CASSSIKPIGELFF. CDR3 nucleotides: TGTGCCAGCAGTTCTATAAAACCAATCGGGGAGCTGTTTTTT.

The V and J genes are TRBV15 and TRBJ2-1, with a tentative D call TRBD2 (6 bases). The germline V and J ends were trimmed by 0 bases and 10 bases, with 19 bases remaining between them. Germline CDR1 reads LNHNV; CDR2 reads YYDKDF (reference sequence). CDR3 length: 16 residues. This CDR3 reads CATSRDGTAPFGEQFF. The CDR3 bases are TGTGCCACCAGCAGAGATGGGACTGCGCCCTTCGGGGAGCAGTTCTTC. Full variable domain (outside the CDR3, taken from reference TRBV15 and TRBJ2-1): DAMVIQNPRYQVTQFGKPVTLSCSQTLNHNVMYWYQQKSSQAPKLLFHYYDKDFNNEADTPDNFQSRRPNTSFCFLDIRSPGLGDTAMYLCATSRDGTAPFGEQFFGPGTRLTVL.

The chain employs TRBV12-3 or TRBV12-4 and TRBJ2-2; TRBD2 might be the D (6 bases). This CDR3 is built from 18 residues. Trimming left V 11 bases short and J 1 base short, with 26 bases between. The CDR3 protein is CALSFRRSGILNTGELFF. For the CDR3, the DNA is TGTGCCCTCAGTTTTCGACGTAGCGGAATCTTGAACACCGGGGAGCTGTTTTTT.

This clonotype was observed a few times. V usage is TRBV6-6 and J usage is TRBJ2-4; the D is unclear. The germline V and J ends were trimmed by 5 bases and 0 bases, with 11 bases remaining between them. The germline V gene has CDR1 MNHNY and CDR2 SVGAGI (reference sequence). The CDR3 is made up of 15 amino acids. CDR3 in DNA: TGTGCCAGCAGTAGGACGGCACTAGCCAAAAACATTCAGTACTTC. Translating it yields CASSRTALAKNIQYF.

The chain couples TRBV20-1 to TRBJ2-2; 10 positions match TRBD1. Looked up from germline, CDR1 is DFQATT and CDR2 is SNEGSKA (reference sequence). This CDR3 region has 17 residues. V was clipped by 5 bases and J by 6 bases; unmatched bases: 15. The CDR3 DNA sequence: TGCAGTGCTGGGAGACAGGGGGCATATCGAGGGGCCGGGGAGCTGTTTTTT. Translation gives CSAGRQGAYRGAGELFF.

This clonotype occurred many times. The rearrangement uses TRBV12-3 or TRBV12-4 and TRBJ2-1; 7 nucleotides match TRBD2. This CDR3 has 15 residues. Trimming cost V 4 bases and J 0 bases; bases outside gene matches: 3. The CDR3: CASSSSGLSYNEQFF. CDR3 nucleotide sequence: TGTGCCAGCAGTTCTAGCGGCCTCTCCTACAATGAGCAGTTCTTC.